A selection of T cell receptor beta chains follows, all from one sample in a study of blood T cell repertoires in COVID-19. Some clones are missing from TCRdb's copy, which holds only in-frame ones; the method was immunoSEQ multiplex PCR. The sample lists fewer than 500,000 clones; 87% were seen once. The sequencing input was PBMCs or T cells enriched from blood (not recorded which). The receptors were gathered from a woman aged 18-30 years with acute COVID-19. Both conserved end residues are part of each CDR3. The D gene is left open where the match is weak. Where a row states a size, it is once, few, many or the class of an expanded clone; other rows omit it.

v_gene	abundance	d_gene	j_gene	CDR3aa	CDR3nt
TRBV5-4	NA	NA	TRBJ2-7	CASSSKNTYEQYF	TGTGCCAGCAGCTCCAAAAACACCTACGAGCAGTACTTC
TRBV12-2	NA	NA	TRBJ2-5	CASRLVFFQETQYF	TGTGCAAGTCGCTTAGTTTTCTTTCAAGAGACCCAGTACTTC
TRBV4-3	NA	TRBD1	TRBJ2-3	CASSQVGTGFDTQYF	TGCGCCAGCAGCCAAGTTGGGACAGGGTTTGATACGCAGTATTTT
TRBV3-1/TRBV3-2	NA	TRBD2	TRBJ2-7	CASRERESGEQYF	TGTGCCAGCCGGGAGCGGGAGAGTGGCGAGCAGTACTTC
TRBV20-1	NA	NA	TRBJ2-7	CSASRGSEQYF	TGCAGTGCTAGTCGGGGGTCCGAGCAGTACTTC
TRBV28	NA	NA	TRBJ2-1	CASSLTEGGIEQFF	TGTGCCAGCAGTTTAACGGAAGGAGGGATTGAGCAGTTCTTC
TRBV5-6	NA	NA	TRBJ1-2	CASSLGGYGYTF	TGTGCCAGCAGCTTGGGAGGGTATGGCTACACCTTC
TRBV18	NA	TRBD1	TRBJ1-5	CASSLGTGNNQPQHF	TGTGCCAGCTCACTCGGGACAGGGAATAATCAGCCCCAGCATTTT
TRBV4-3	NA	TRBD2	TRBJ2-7	CASSQGGLATYEQYF	TGCGCCAGCAGCCAAGGAGGACTAGCTACATACGAGCAGTACTTC
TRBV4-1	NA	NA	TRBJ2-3	CASSQPSPDTQYF	TGCGCCAGCAGCCAACCTAGCCCAGATACGCAGTATTTT
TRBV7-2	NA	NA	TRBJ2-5	CASSFVAQETQYF	TGTGCCAGCAGCTTTGTTGCGCAAGAGACCCAGTACTTC
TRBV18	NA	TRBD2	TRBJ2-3	CASSPGAGGADTQYF	TGTGCCAGCTCACCCGGGGCGGGGGGCGCAGATACGCAGTATTTT
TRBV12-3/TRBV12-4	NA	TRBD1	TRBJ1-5	CASGWTGRQPQHF	TGTGCCAGCGGATGGACAGGGCGACAGCCCCAGCATTTT
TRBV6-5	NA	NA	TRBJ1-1	CASSQRQRNTEAFF	TGTGCCAGCAGTCAAAGACAGAGGAACACTGAAGCTTTCTTT
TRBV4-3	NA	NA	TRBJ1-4	CASSQEVQNEKLFF	TGCGCCAGCAGCCAAGAAGTTCAGAATGAAAAACTGTTTTTT
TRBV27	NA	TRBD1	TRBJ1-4	CASGTGWGTNEKLFF	TGTGCCAGCGGGACAGGGTGGGGAACTAATGAAAAACTGTTTTTT
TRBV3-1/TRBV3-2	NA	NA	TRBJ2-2	CASSQERDTGTYTGELFF	TGTGCCAGCAGCCAAGAGAGGGACACGGGAACATACACCGGGGAGCTGTTTTTT
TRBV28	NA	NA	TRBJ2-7	CASSQAGPYEQYF	TGTGCCAGCAGTCAGGCGGGTCCCTACGAGCAGTACTTC
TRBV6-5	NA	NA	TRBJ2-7	CASSYSFRGSYEQYF	TGTGCCAGCAGTTACTCATTTAGGGGATCGTACGAGCAGTACTTC
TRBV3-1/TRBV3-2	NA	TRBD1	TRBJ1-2	CASSPLQGNFYGYTF	TGTGCCAGCAGCCCGCTACAGGGGAACTTCTATGGCTACACCTTC
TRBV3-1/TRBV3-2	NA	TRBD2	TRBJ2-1	CASSQGPGLAGSNEQFF	TGTGCCAGCAGCCAAGGTCCCGGACTAGCGGGATCCAATGAGCAGTTCTTC
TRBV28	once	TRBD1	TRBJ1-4	CASTDPRQGHEKLFF	TGTGCCAGCACCGATCCGAGACAGGGACATGAAAAACTGTTTTTT
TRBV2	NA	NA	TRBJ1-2	CASSEALAYGYTF	TGTGCCAGCAGTGAAGCCCTAGCCTATGGCTACACCTTC
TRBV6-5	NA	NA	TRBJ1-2	CASSGQTNYGYTF	TGTGCCAGCAGCGGACAGACTAACTATGGCTACACCTTC
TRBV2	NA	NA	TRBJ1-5	CASSPRAEGGGPQHF	TGTGCCAGCAGCCCCCGGGCAGAAGGGGGTGGGCCCCAGCATTTT
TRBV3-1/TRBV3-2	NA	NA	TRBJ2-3	CASSPLGGGGLSDTQYF	TGTGCCAGCAGCCCCCTCGGAGGGGGGGGGCTCTCAGATACGCAGTATTTT
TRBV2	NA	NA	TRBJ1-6	CASTVDYYNSPLHF	TGTGCCAGCACGGTGGACTACTATAATTCACCCCTCCACTTT
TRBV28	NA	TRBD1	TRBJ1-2	CASRGVGQGFHGYTF	TGTGCCAGCAGAGGCGTGGGACAGGGGTTCCATGGCTACACCTTC
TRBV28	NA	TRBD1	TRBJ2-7	CASSWGDRVHEQYF	TGTGCCAGCAGTTGGGGGGACAGGGTCCACGAGCAGTACTTC
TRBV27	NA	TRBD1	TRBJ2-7	CASRIPGQGRYEQYF	TGTGCCAGCAGAATCCCGGGACAGGGACGGTACGAGCAGTACTTC
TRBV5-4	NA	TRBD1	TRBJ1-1	CASSQTGVTTEAFF	TGTGCCAGCAGCCAGACAGGGGTGACCACTGAAGCTTTCTTT
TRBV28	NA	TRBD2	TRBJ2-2	CASSPPREAGELFF	TGTGCCAGCAGTCCCCCCCGGGAGGCCGGGGAGCTGTTTTTT
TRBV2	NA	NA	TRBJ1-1	CAILGADTEAFF	TGTGCCATCCTAGGTGCGGACACTGAAGCTTTCTTT
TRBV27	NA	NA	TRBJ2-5	CASSLYRGTETQYF	TGTGCCAGCAGTTTATATCGGGGGACAGAGACCCAGTACTTC
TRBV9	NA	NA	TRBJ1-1	CASSVVARMNTEAFF	TGTGCCAGCAGCGTAGTTGCCAGAATGAACACTGAAGCTTTCTTT
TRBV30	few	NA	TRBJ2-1	CAWSRRAPEQFF	TGTGCCTGGAGTAGGAGGGCCCCGGAGCAGTTCTTC
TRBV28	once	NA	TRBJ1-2	CASVTGTSFVDGYTF	TGTGCCAGCGTGACAGGAACAAGTTTCGTGGATGGCTACACCTTC
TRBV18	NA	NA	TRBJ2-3	CASSPSPGPIDTQYF	TGTGCCAGCTCACCATCCCCAGGGCCTATAGATACGCAGTATTTT
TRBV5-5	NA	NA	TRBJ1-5	CASSPSPNQPQHF	TGTGCCAGCAGCCCGTCTCCGAATCAGCCCCAGCATTTT
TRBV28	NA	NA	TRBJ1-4	CASSPLLFWGQEKLFF	TGTGCCAGCAGTCCCCTCCTGTTTTGGGGCCAGGAAAAACTGTTTTTT
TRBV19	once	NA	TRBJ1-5	CASSMSRGWGSNQPQHF	TGTGCCAGTAGTATGTCCCGGGGATGGGGTAGCAATCAGCCCCAGCATTTT
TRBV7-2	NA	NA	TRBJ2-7	CASSGGTAGVYEQYF	TGTGCCAGCAGCGGAGGGACAGCGGGGGTTTACGAGCAGTACTTC
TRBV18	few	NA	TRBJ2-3	CASSPGQGITDTQYF	TGTGCCAGCTCACCGGGACAAGGAATTACAGATACGCAGTATTTT
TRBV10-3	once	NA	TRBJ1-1	CAIRDEGTEAFF	TGTGCCATCAGGGACGAGGGCACTGAAGCTTTCTTT
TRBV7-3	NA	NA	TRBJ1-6	CASSLMAGRDSPLHF	TGTGCCAGCAGCTTAATGGCAGGGAGGGATTCACCCCTCCACTTT
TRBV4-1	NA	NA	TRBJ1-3	CASSRGRASSGNTIYF	TGCGCCAGCAGCCGGGGGAGGGCGAGCTCTGGAAACACCATATATTTT
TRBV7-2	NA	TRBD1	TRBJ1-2	CASSSRDRGSFGYTF	TGTGCCAGCAGCTCCCGGGACAGGGGATCGTTTGGCTACACCTTC